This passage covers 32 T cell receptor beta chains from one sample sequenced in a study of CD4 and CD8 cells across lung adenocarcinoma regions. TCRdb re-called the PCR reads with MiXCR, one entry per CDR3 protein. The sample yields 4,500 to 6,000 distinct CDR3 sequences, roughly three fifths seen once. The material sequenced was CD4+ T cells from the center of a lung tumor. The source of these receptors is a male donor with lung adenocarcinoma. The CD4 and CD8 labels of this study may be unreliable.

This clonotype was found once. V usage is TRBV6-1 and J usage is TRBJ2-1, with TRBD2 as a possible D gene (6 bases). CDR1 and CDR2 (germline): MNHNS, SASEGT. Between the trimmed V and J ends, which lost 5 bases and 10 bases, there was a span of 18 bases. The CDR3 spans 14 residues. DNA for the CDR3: TGTGCCAGCAGTCCGATGCGGGGAGCCTACGAGCAGTTCTTC. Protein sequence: CASSPMRGAYEQFF.

For the CDR3, the DNA is TGTGCCAGCAGTTACGCTCAGACCAATGAGCAGTTCTTC. Translation gives CASSYAQTNEQFF. The rearrangement joins TRBV6-5 to TRBJ2-1; D gene uncertain. Deletions cut 2 bases from V and 6 bases from J, with 8 bases between. The CDR3 has 13 amino acids. Per the germline V gene, CDR1 is MNHEY and CDR2 is SVGAGI.

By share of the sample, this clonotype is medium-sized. CDR3 in DNA: TGTGCCAGCAGCCAGGGGGACACCCGCTATGGCTACACCTTC. Amino acids: CASSQGDTRYGYTF. The chain has TRBV11-3 and TRBJ1-2, with 7 bases aligning to TRBD1. The CDR3 is 14 residues long. Per the germline V gene, CDR1 is SGHNT and CDR2 is YENEEA. The ends lost 5 bases at V and 4 bases at J; junction bases unmatched: 7.

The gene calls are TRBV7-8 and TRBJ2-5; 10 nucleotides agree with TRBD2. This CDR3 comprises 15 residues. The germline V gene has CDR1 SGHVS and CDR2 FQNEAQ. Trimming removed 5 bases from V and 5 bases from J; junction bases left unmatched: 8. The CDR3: CASSQPLAGEETQYF. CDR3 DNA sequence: TGTGCCAGCAGCCAGCCTCTAGCGGGAGAGGAGACCCAGTACTTC.

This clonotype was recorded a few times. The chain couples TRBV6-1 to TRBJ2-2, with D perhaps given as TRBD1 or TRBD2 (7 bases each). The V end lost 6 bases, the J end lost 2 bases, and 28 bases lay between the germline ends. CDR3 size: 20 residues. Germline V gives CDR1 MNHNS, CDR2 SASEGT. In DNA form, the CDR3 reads TGTGCCAGCAGCGGGGGGCGAGGACCGGGACAGAGATTTAACACCGGGGAGCTGTTTTTT. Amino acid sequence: CASSGGRGPGQRFNTGELFF.

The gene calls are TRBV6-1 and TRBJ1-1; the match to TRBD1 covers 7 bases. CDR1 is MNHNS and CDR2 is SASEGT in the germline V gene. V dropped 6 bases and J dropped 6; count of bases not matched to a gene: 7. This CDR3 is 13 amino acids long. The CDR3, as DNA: TGTGCCAGCAGGCAGAGGCAGGGGGCTGAAGCTTTCTTT. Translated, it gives CASRQRQGAEAFF.

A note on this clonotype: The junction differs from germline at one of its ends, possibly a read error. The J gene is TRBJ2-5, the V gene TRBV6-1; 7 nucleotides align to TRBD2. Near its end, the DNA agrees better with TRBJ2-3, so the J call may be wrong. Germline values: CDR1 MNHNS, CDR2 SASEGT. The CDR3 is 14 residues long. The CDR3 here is CAGSGGGGPETQYF. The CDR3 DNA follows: TGTGCGGGCAGTGGGGGGGGTGGCCCAGAGACGCAGTATTTT.

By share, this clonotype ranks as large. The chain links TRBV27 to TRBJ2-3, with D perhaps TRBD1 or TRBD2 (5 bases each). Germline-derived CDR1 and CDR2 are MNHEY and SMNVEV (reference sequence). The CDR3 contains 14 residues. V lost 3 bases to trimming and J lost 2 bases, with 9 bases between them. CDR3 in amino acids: CASSFRGPTDTQYF. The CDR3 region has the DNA TGTGCCAGCAGTTTTCGGGGCCCCACAGATACGCAGTATTTT.

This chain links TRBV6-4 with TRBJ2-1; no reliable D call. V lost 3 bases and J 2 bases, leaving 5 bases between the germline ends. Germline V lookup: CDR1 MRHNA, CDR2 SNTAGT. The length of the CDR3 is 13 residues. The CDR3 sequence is CASSETTYNEQFF. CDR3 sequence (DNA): TGTGCCAGCAGTGAGACAACCTACAATGAGCAGTTCTTC.

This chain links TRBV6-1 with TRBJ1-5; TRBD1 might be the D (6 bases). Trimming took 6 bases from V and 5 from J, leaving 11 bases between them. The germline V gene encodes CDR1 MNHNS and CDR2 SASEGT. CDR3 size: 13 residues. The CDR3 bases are TGTGCCAGCAGGGGCGGGGGCTATCAGCCCCAGCATTTT. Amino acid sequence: CASRGGGYQPQHF.

The CDR3 reads CASSLGLGYNEQYF. The CDR3 bases are TGTGCCAGCAGTTTGGGACTAGGTTACAATGAGCAGTACTTC. The J gene is TRBJ2-1, the V gene TRBV6-5; 8 bases are shared with TRBD2. Near its end, the DNA agrees better with TRBJ2-7, so the J call may be wrong. CDR3 length: 14 residues. CDR1 is MNHEY and CDR2 is SVGAGI in the germline V gene.

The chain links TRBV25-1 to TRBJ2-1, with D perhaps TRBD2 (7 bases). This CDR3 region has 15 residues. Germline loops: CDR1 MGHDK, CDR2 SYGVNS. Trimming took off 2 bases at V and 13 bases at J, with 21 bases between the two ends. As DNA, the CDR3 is TGTGCCAGCAGTGAAGGGGGGGCAGGGAGGGAGACCCAGTTCTTC. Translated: CASSEGGAGRETQFF. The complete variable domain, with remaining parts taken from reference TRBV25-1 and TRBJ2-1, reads EADIYQTPRYLVIGTGKKITLECSQTMGHDKMYWYQQDPGMELHLIHYSYGVNSTEKGDLSSESTVSRIRTEHFPLTLESARPSHTSQYLCASSEGGAGRETQFFGPGTRLTVL.

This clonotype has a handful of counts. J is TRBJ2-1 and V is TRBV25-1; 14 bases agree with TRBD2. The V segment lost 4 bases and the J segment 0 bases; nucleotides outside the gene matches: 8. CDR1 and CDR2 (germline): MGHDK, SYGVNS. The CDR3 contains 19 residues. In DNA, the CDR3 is TGTGCCAGCAGTGCTACTTGGACTAGCGGGAGGAGCTCCTACAATGAGCAGTTCTTC. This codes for CASSATWTSGRSSYNEQFF.

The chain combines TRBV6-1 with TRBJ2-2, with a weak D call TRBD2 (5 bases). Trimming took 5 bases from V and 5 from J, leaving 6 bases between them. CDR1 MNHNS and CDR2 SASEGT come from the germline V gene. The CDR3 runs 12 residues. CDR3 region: CASSRGTGELFF. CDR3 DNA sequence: TGTGCCAGCAGTCGGGGTACCGGGGAGCTGTTTTTT.

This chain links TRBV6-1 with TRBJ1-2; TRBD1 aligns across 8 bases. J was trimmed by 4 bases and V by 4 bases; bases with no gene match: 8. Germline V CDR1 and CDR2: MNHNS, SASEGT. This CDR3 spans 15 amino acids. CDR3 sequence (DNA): TGTGCCAGCAGTGGTAGGACAGGGCAAGGCTATGGCTACACCTTC. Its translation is CASSGRTGQGYGYTF.

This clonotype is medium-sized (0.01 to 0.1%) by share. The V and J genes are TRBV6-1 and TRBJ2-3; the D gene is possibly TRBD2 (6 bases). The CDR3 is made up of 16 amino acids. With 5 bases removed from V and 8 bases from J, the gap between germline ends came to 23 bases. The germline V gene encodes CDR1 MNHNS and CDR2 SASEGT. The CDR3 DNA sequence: TGTGCCAGCAGTCCTAAGCTTATGGGGGGATTGGGTACGCAGTATTTT. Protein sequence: CASSPKLMGGLGTQYF.

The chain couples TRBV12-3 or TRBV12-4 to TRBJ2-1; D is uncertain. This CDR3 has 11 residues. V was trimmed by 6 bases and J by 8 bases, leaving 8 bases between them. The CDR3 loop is CASSPRYEQFF. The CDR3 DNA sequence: TGTGCCAGCAGCCCTCGGTATGAGCAGTTCTTC.

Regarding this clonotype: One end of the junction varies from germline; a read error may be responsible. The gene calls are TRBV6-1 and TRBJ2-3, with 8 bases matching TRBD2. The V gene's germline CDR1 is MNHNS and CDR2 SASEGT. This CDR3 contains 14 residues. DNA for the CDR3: TGTGCCAGCAGTAGTAGCGGGAACCAAGATACGCAGTATTTC. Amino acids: CASSSSGNQDTQYF.

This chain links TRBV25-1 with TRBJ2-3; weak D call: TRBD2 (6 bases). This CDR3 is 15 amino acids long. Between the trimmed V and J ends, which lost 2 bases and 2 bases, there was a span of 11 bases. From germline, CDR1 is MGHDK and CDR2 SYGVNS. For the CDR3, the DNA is TGTGCCAGCAGTGAACCCCTAGCGTTCACAGATACGCAGTATTTT. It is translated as CASSEPLAFTDTQYF.

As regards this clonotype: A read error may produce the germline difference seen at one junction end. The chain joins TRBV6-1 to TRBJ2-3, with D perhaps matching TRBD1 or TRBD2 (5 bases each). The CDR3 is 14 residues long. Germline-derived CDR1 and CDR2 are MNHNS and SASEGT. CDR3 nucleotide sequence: TGTGGCAGCACGGGGCAGGCCGGCAAAGACACGCAGTATTTC. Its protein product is CGSTGQAGKDTQYF.

The CDR3 bases are TGTGCCAGCAGCTTAGGAAGGGGAAGCACAGATACGCAGTATTTT. It translates to CASSLGRGSTDTQYF. The V gene is TRBV7-2, the J gene TRBJ2-3; tentatively, D is TRBD1 (5 bases). Trimming shortened V by 1 base and J by 0 bases, and 8 bases separated the two germline ends. Germline V CDR1 and CDR2: SGHTA, FQGNSA. CDR3 size: 15 residues. Looking up the rest from reference TRBV7-2 and TRBJ2-3 gives the full variable domain: GAGVSQSPSNKVTEKGKDVELRCDPISGHTALYWYRQSLGQGLEFLIYFQGNSAPDKSGLPSDRFSAERTGGSVSTLTIQRTQQEDSAVYLCASSLGRGSTDTQYFGPGTRLTVL.

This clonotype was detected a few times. This CDR3 reads CASSLVWAGQGGSNEQFF. CDR3 in DNA: TGTGCCAGCAGCTTAGTTTGGGCGGGACAGGGGGGATCCAATGAGCAGTTCTTC. The rearrangement uses TRBV11-1 and TRBJ2-1; 11 bases are a match to TRBD1. V shed 1 base, J shed 6 bases, and the junction held 11 bases outside the gene matches. CDR3 size: 18 residues. Germline CDR1 and CDR2: SGHAT and FQDESV (reference sequence). The full variable domain, with the rest looked up from reference TRBV11-1 and TRBJ2-1, is EAEVAQSPRYKITEKSQAVAFWCDPISGHATLYWYRQILGQGPELLVQFQDESVVDDSQLPKDRFSAERLKGVDSTLKIQPAELGDSAMYLCASSLVWAGQGGSNEQFFGPGTRLTVL.

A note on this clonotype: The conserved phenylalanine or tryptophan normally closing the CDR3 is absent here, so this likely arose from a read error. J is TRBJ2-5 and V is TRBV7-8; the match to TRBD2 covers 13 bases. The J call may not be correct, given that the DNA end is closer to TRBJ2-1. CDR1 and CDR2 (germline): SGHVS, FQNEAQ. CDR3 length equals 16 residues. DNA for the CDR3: TGTGCCAGCAGCTGGGGACTAGCGGGGATCTACAATGAGCAGTTCTTA. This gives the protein CASSWGLAGIYNEQFL.

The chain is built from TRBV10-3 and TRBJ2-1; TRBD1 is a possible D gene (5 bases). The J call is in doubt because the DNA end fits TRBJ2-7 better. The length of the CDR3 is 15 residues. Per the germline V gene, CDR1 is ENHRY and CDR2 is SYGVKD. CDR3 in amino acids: CANRHPAGLPYEQYF. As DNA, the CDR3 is TGTGCCAACCGTCACCCGGCAGGGCTTCCCTACGAGCAGTACTTC.

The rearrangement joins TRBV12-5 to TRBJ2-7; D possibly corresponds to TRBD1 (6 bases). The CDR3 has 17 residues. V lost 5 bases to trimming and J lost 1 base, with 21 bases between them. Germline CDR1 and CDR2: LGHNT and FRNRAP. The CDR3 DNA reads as TGTGCTAGTGGTAGGGGGAGAACAGGGTCGGGATCCTACGAGCAGTACTTC. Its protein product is CASGRGRTGSGSYEQYF.

The DNA for the CDR3 is TGTGCCATCAGTGGTAGAAGCGGGCCTTCCTACAATGAGCAGTTCTTC. This codes for CAISGRSGPSYNEQFF. V usage is TRBV10-3 and J usage is TRBJ2-1; D perhaps matches TRBD2 (6 bases). The CDR3 length is 16 residues. CDR1 is ENHRY and CDR2 is SYGVKD in the germline V gene. Trimming cost V 4 bases and J 1 base, with 14 bases left between them.

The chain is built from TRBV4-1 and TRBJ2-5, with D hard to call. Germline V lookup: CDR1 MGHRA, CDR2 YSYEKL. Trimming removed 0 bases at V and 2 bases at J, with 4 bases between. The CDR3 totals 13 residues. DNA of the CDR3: TGCGCCAGCAGCCAAGAGAATCAAGAGACCCAGTACTTC. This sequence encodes CASSQENQETQYF.

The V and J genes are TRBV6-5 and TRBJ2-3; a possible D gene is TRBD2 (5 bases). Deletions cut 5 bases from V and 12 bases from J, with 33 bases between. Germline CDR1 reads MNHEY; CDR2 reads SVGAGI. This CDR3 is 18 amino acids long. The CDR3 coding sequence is TGTGCCAGCAGTCACCAATCGGGGTATTCGAATACGGCAGAGACCCAGTATTTT. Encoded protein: CASSHQSGYSNTAETQYF.

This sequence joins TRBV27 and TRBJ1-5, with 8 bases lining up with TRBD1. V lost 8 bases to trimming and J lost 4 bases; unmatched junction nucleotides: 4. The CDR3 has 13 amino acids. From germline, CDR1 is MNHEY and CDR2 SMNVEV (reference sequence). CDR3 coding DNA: TGTGCCAGCTCGGGACAGGTTAATCAGCCCCAGCATTTT. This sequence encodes CASSGQVNQPQHF.

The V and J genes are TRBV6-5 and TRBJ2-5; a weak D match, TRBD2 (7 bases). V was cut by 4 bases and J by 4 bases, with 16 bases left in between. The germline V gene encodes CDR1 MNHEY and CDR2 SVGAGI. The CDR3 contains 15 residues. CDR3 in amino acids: CASSLARGGVETQYF. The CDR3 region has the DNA TGTGCCAGCAGTTTAGCGAGGGGGGGAGTAGAGACCCAGTACTTC.

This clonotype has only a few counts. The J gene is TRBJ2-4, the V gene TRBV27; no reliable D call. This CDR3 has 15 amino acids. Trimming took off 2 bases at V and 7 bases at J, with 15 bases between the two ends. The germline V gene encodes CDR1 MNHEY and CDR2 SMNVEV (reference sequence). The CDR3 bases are TGTGCCAGCAGTTTACTAGGTCGAACCCGGAACATTCAGTACTTC. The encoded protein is CASSLLGRTRNIQYF.

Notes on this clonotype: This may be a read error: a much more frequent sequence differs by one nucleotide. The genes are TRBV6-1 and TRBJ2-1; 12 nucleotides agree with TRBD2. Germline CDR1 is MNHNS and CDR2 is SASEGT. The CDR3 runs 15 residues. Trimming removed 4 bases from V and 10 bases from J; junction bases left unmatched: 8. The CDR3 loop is CASSVGLAGTYEQFF. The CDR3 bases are TGTGCCAGCAGTGTAGGACTAGCGGGAACCTACGAGCAGTTCTTC.